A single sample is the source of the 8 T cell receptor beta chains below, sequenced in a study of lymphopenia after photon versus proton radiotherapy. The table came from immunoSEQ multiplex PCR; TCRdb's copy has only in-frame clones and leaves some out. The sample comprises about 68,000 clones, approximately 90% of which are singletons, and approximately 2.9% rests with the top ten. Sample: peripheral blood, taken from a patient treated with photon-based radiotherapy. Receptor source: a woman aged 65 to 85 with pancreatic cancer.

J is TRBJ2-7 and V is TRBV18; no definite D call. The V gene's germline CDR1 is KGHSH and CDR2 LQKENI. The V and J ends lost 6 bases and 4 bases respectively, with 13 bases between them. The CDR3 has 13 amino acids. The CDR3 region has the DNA TGTGCCAGCTCTCACGGTGTCGTGTACGAGCAGTACTTC. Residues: CASSHGVVYEQYF.

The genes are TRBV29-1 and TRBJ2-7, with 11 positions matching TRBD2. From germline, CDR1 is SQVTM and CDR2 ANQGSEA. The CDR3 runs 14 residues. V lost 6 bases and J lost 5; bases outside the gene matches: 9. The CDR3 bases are TGCAGCGTCCCGACTAGCGGGATTTGGAACGAGCAGTACTTC. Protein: CSVPTSGIWNEQYF.

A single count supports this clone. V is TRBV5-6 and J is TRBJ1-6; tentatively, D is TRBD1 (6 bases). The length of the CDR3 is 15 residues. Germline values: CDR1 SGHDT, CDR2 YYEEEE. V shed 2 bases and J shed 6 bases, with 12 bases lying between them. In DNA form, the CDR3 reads TGTGCCAGCAGCTTAGCGGGGGGCGGTAATTCACCCCTCCACTTT. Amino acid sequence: CASSLAGGGNSPLHF.

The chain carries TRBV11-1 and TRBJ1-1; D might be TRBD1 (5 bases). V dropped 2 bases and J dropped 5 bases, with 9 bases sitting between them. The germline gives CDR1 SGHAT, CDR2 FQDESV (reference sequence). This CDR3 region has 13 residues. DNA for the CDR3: TGTGCCAGCAGCTTAACCCGGGGGACTGAAGCTTTCTTT. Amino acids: CASSLTRGTEAFF.

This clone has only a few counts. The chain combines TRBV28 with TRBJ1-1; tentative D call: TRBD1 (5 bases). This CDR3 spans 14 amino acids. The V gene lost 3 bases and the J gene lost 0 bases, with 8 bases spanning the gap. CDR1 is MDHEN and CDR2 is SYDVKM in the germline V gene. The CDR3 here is CASSLGEMNTEAFF. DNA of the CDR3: TGTGCCAGCAGTTTGGGGGAGATGAACACTGAAGCTTTCTTT.

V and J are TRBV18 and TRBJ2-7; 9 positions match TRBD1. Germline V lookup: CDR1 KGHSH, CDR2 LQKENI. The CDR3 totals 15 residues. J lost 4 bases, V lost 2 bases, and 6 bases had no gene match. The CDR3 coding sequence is TGTGCCAGCTCACCAAGGGACAGGGCGGTGTACGAGCAGTACTTC. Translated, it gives CASSPRDRAVYEQYF.

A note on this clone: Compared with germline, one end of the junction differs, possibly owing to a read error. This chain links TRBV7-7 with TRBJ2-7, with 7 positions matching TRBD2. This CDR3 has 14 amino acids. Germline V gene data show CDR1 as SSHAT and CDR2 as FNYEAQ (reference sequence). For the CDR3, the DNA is TGTGCTAGCAGCTTAGGCCGCGGGAGTTACGAGCAGTACTTC. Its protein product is CASSLGRGSYEQYF.

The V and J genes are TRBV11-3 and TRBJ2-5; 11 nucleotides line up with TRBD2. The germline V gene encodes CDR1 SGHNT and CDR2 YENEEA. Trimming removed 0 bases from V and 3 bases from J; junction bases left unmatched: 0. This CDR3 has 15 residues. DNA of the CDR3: TGTGCCAGCAGCTTAGAGACTAGCGGGGAAGAGACCCAGTACTTC. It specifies CASSLETSGEETQYF.